Below, 27 T cell receptor beta chains from the same sample are listed, as sequenced in a study of shared clonotypes between healthy human individuals. TCRdb's copy holds only in-frame clones and misses some; the assay was immunoSEQ multiplex PCR. The table includes some 2,500,000 clones, approximately 93% detected once. The sample consisted of naive CD4+ T cells from PBMCs. Subset: CD45RA+ positively selected. The origin of the receptors is a young man in good health. Some clones in this sample may be carry-over from other donors' samples.

V gene TRBV28 combines with J gene TRBJ1-2; D is ambiguous. Between the trimmed V and J ends, which lost 1 base and 3 bases, there was a span of 9 bases. The CDR3 runs 14 residues. Germline V lookup: CDR1 MDHEN, CDR2 SYDVKM. The CDR3 loop reads CASSLLNSDYGYTF. The CDR3 coding sequence is TGTGCCAGCAGTTTATTGAACAGCGACTATGGCTACACCTTC.

The chain's CDR3 is CASRQMQGDTEAFF. In nucleotides, the CDR3 is TGTGCCAGCAGGCAAATGCAAGGGGACACTGAAGCTTTCTTT. The chain joins TRBV6-5 to TRBJ1-1; a possible D gene is TRBD1 (5 bases). The V end was cut by 6 bases, the J end by 3 bases, with 14 bases between. This CDR3 contains 14 residues. Per germline, CDR1 MNHEY and CDR2 SVGAGI.

The CDR3 spells CASSFFGTSGSVTGELFF. CDR3 DNA sequence: TGCGCCAGCAGCTTTTTCGGGACTAGCGGGAGCGTGACCGGGGAGCTGTTTTTT. The chain links TRBV5-1 to TRBJ2-2; 14 bases are shared with TRBD2. Looked up from germline, CDR1 is SGHRS and CDR2 is YFSETQ. The CDR3 covers 18 residues. Losses at the gene ends were 2 bases for V and 5 bases for J; bases not matched to a gene: 8. Full variable domain (rest looked up from reference TRBV5-1 and TRBJ2-2): KAGVTQTPRYLIKTRGQQVTLSCSPISGHRSVSWYQQTPGQGLQFLFEYFSETQRNKGNFPGRFSGRQFSNSRSEMNVSTLELGDSALYLCASSFFGTSGSVTGELFFGEGSRLTVL.

Concerning this clone: The identical CDR3 is also encoded by other nucleotide sequences in the sample. The CDR3 loop reads CSVDEGTDTQYF. The DNA for the CDR3 is TGCAGCGTTGATGAAGGCACAGATACGCAGTATTTT. The V call is TRBV29-1, the J call TRBJ2-3, with D unclear. V shed 3 bases and J shed 1 base, with 5 bases lying between them. Germline CDR1 is SQVTM and CDR2 is ANQGSEA. The CDR3 loop spans 12 amino acids.

This clone was seen only a few times. V is TRBV4-2 and J is TRBJ1-2; D remains ambiguous. V was shortened by 0 bases and J by 4 bases, with 9 bases between the two germline ends. Germline CDR1 and CDR2: LGHNA and YNFKEQ. The CDR3 loop spans 14 amino acids. The CDR3 DNA follows: TGTGCCAGCAGCCAAGAAGGCAGTCTCTATGGCTACACCTTC. Translation gives CASSQEGSLYGYTF.

The chain links TRBV5-1 to TRBJ2-3; no clear D. The CDR3 has 13 residues. Germline CDR1 is SGHRS and CDR2 is YFSETQ. The V end was cut by 3 bases, the J end by 4 bases, with 9 bases between. For the CDR3, the DNA is TGCGCCAGCAGCTCTGGCCCAGCAGATACGCAGTATTTT. It is translated as CASSSGPADTQYF.

CDR3 amino acids: CASSPRDRGTEAFF. The CDR3 nucleotides read TGTGCCAGCAGCCCCCGGGACAGGGGTACTGAAGCTTTCTTT. The chain uses TRBV6-6 and TRBJ1-1; 10 nucleotides align to TRBD1. Germline CDR1 and CDR2: MNHNY and SVGAGI (reference sequence). The V gene end was trimmed by 6 bases and the J gene end by 5 bases; junction bases not matched to a gene: 6. The CDR3 length is 14 residues.

The CDR3 bases are TGCGCCAGCAGCCAAGAGGGAAACCTTGCCTACGAGCAGTACTTC. The encoded protein is CASSQEGNLAYEQYF. This sequence joins TRBV4-1 and TRBJ2-7, with D uncertain. V lost 0 bases to trimming and J lost 2 bases, with 11 bases between them. This CDR3 has 15 residues. The V gene's germline CDR1 is MGHRA and CDR2 YSYEKL.

This sequence joins TRBV28 and TRBJ2-5; D call uncertain. Trimming took off 3 bases at V and 1 base at J, with 9 bases between the two ends. CDR1 is MDHEN and CDR2 is SYDVKM in the germline V gene. The CDR3 contains 14 residues. CDR3 protein: CASSFRILQETQYF. The CDR3 DNA reads as TGTGCCAGCAGTTTTAGGATTCTCCAAGAGACCCAGTACTTC.

This clone was seen a few times. The chain joins TRBV10-3 to TRBJ1-4; D possibly corresponds to TRBD1 (6 bases). V gave up 10 bases and J gave up 7 bases, with 16 bases separating them. The CDR3 extends over 13 amino acids. Germline CDR1 reads ENHRY; CDR2 reads SYGVKD. CDR3 sequence: CATNSGTPEKLFF. CDR3 in DNA: TGTGCCACTAACTCCGGGACACCTGAAAAACTGTTTTTT.

This CDR3 is CATTSGGTLFF. Here the CDR3 DNA reads TGTGCCACCACCTCCGGGGGCACGCTGTTTTTT. The chain is built from TRBV7-8 and TRBJ2-2, with D possibly called TRBD1 or TRBD2 (6 bases each). This CDR3 comprises 11 residues. V gave up 10 bases and J gave up 13 bases, with 16 bases separating them. Per germline, CDR1 SGHVS and CDR2 FQNEAQ.

The gene calls are TRBV5-6 and TRBJ2-3; D unresolved. CDR3 length: 11 amino acids. V was cut by 3 bases and J by 2 bases, with 1 base left in between. Germline V CDR1 and CDR2: SGHDT, YYEEEE. CDR3 nucleotide sequence: TGTGCCAGCAGCTCCACAGATACGCAGTATTTT. Residues: CASSSTDTQYF.

The J gene is TRBJ2-5, the V gene TRBV28, with D maybe TRBD2 (5 bases). There are 14 residues in the CDR3. CDR1 and CDR2 from the germline V gene are MDHEN and SYDVKM. The ends were cut back, 8 bases at V and 1 base at J, with 14 bases in the middle. The CDR3 sequence: CASLSPGSQETQYF. CDR3 nucleotide sequence: TGTGCCAGCTTGTCCCCGGGGAGCCAAGAGACCCAGTACTTC.

The genes are TRBV28 and TRBJ2-7; D remains ambiguous. The CDR3 has 16 residues. The V end was cut by 4 bases, the J end by 1 base, with 17 bases between. Per germline, CDR1 MDHEN and CDR2 SYDVKM. CDR3 bases: TGTGCCAGCAGTTCTCCCGCGACGGGCGTTTCCTACGAGCAGTACTTC. It yields the protein CASSSPATGVSYEQYF.

The chain recombines TRBV4-1 with TRBJ1-2; maybe TRBD1 (6 bases). The CDR3 is 15 residues long. Germline V gene data show CDR1 as MGHRA and CDR2 as YSYEKL. Trimming took 2 bases from V and 4 from J, leaving 14 bases between them. Here the CDR3 DNA reads TGCGCCAGCAGCCAACCGACAGGAATCCTCTATGGCTACACCTTC. It yields the protein CASSQPTGILYGYTF.

The chain employs TRBV28 and TRBJ2-7; maybe TRBD1 (6 bases). Trimming removed 7 bases from V and 7 bases from J, with 17 bases in between. Germline CDR1 is MDHEN and CDR2 is SYDVKM. CDR3 length equals 13 residues. The CDR3 spells CASNAGTKSEQYF. DNA for the CDR3: TGTGCCAGCAACGCCGGGACAAAAAGTGAGCAGTACTTC.

Points on this clone: At the DNA level, this CDR3 is encoded by other sequences in the same sample as well. The V call is TRBV18, the J call TRBJ2-1; 9 bases fit TRBD2. The CDR3 runs 15 residues. The J segment lost 4 bases and the V segment lost 3 bases, leaving 4 bases of the junction unmatched. From germline, CDR1 is KGHSH and CDR2 LQKENI. The CDR3, as DNA: TGTGCCAGCTCACCTAGCGGGAGCAGTTACAATGAGCAGTTCTTC. This translates into CASSPSGSSYNEQFF.

The chain recombines TRBV14 with TRBJ2-1; 10 bases are shared with TRBD2. Germline V gene lookup returns CDR1 SGHDN and CDR2 FVKESK. V shed 4 bases, J shed 7 bases, and the junction held 1 base outside the gene matches. This CDR3 region has 13 residues. CDR3 amino acids: CASSLGLANEQFF. DNA of the CDR3: TGTGCCAGCAGCCTGGGACTAGCGAATGAGCAGTTCTTC.

Concerning this clone: The sample has other DNA sequences that encode this CDR3 too. V gene TRBV11-2 combines with J gene TRBJ2-7; D not certain. Trimming left V 1 base short and J 0 bases short, with 7 bases between. CDR1 is SGHAT, CDR2 FQNNGV, per germline. The CDR3 runs 14 residues. CDR3 bases: TGTGCCAGCAGCTTAGTTACGGGCTCCTACGAGCAGTACTTC. It encodes CASSLVTGSYEQYF.

The CDR3 region has the DNA TGTGCCAGCAGCGCGTGGACAGGGGATCGGGAGCAGTTCTTC. Its translation is CASSAWTGDREQFF. The rearrangement joins TRBV9 to TRBJ2-1, with TRBD1 matching 9 bases. The ends lost 3 bases at V and 10 bases at J; junction bases unmatched: 8. The germline CDR1 and CDR2 sequences are SGDLS and YYNGEE. The CDR3 runs to 14 residues.

Only a few counts were recorded for this clone. For the CDR3, the DNA is TGCAGCGTGGACAGGGCAACTAATGAAAAACTGTTTTTT. Translation gives CSVDRATNEKLFF. The V call is TRBV29-1, the J call TRBJ1-4; 8 nucleotides agree with TRBD1. Germline loops: CDR1 SQVTM, CDR2 ANQGSEA. This CDR3 comprises 13 residues. Unmatched junction bases numbered 0, after V lost 6 bases and J lost 0 bases.

This chain connects TRBV2 to TRBJ1-1; perhaps TRBD1 as D (6 bases). Germline CDR1 is SNHLY and CDR2 is FYNNEI. The CDR3 totals 14 residues. V lost 8 bases and J lost 3, with 16 bases in between. The DNA for the CDR3 is TGTGCCAGCGCGAAAGGACAGTACCACACTGAAGCTTTCTTT. Residues: CASAKGQYHTEAFF.

The chain uses TRBV15 and TRBJ1-2; D remains ambiguous. Germline CDR1 LNHNV, CDR2 YYDKDF (reference sequence). The CDR3 contains 13 residues. The V gene lost 3 bases and the J gene lost 1 base, with 6 bases spanning the gap. CDR3 loop: CATSRENNYGYTF. In DNA, the CDR3 is TGTGCCACCAGCAGGGAGAATAACTATGGCTACACCTTC.

Details on this clone: The same CDR3 is also encoded by other DNA sequences in this sample. CDR3 amino acids: CASSFTGRETQYF. The CDR3 coding sequence is TGTGCCAGCAGCTTCACTGGCCGGGAGACCCAGTACTTC. V is TRBV11-2 and J is TRBJ2-5; unclear D gene. Germline lookup yields CDR1 SGHAT and CDR2 FQNNGV. CDR3 length equals 13 residues. With 3 bases removed from V and 5 bases from J, the gap between germline ends came to 10 bases.

This clone was picked up one time. J is TRBJ1-5 and V is TRBV29-1; D is unresolved. The CDR3 runs to 13 residues. Deletions cut 0 bases from V and 7 bases from J, with 10 bases between. Germline values: CDR1 SQVTM, CDR2 ANQGSEA. The CDR3: CSVEEGLGQPQHF. CDR3 DNA sequence: TGCAGCGTTGAAGAAGGGTTGGGGCAGCCCCAGCATTTT.

J is TRBJ2-5 and V is TRBV5-1; D unresolved. Germline values: CDR1 SGHRS, CDR2 YFSETQ. V was trimmed by 1 base and J by 0 bases, leaving 7 bases between them. The CDR3 contains 14 residues. The CDR3 is CASSLTAYQETQYF. The CDR3 DNA reads as TGCGCCAGCAGCTTGACAGCTTACCAAGAGACCCAGTACTTC.

V and J are TRBV28 and TRBJ2-7; possible D gene TRBD1, 6 bases. The V gene's germline CDR1 is MDHEN and CDR2 SYDVKM. Trimming took 3 bases from V and 0 from J, leaving 18 bases between them. The CDR3 spans 17 residues. The CDR3 DNA follows: TGTGCCAGCAGTTTGGACGCCGGGCCCAGGGGCTCCTACGAGCAGTACTTC. Amino acids: CASSLDAGPRGSYEQYF.